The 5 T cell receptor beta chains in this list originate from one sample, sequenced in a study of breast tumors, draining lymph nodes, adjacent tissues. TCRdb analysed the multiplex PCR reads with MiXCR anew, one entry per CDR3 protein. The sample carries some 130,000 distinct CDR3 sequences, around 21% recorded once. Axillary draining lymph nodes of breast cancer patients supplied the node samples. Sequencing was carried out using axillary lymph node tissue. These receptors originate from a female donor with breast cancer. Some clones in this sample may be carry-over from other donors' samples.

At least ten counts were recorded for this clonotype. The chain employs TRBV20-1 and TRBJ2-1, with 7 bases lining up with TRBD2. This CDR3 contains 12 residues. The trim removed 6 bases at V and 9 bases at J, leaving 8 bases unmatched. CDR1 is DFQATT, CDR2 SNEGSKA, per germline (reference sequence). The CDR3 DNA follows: TGCAGTGCCCTCCTTGGGGGGGTTGAGCAGTTCTTC. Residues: CSALLGGVEQFF.

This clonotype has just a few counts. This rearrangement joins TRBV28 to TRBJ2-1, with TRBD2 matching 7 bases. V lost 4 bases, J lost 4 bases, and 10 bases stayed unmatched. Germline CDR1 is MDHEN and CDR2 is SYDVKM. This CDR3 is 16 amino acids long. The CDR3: CASSSFSSGNYNEQFF. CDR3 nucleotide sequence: TGTGCCAGCAGTTCCTTCTCTAGCGGAAATTACAATGAGCAGTTCTTC. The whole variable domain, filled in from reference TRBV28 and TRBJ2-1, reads DVKVTQSSRYLVKRTGEKVFLECVQDMDHENMFWYRQDPGLGLRLIYFSYDVKMKEKGDIPEGYSVSREKKERFSLILESASTNQTSMYLCASSSFSSGNYNEQFFGPGTRLTVL.

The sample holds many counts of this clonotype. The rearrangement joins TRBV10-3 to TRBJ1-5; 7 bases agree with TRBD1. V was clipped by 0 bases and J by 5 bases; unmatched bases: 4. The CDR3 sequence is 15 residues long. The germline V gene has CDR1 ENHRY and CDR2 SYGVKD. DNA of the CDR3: TGTGCCATCAGTGAGTCGATAGGGGGCTATCAGCCCCAGCATTTT. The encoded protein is CAISESIGGYQPQHF.

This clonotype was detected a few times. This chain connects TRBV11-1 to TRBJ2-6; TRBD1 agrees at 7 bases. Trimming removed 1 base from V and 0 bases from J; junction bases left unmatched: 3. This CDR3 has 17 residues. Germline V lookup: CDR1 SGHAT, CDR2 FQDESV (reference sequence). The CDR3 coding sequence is TGTGCCAGCAGCTTAGGGGGACAGTTCTCTGGGGCCAACGTCCTGACTTTC. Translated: CASSLGGQFSGANVLTF.

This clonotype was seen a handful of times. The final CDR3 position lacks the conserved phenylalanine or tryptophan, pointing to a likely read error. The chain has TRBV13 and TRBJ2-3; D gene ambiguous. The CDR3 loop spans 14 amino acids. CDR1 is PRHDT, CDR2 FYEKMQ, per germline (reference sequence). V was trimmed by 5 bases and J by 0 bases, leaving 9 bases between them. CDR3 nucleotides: TGTGCCAGCAGCGCCCGAACTAGCACAGATACGCAGTATTCT. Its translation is CASSARTSTDTQYS.